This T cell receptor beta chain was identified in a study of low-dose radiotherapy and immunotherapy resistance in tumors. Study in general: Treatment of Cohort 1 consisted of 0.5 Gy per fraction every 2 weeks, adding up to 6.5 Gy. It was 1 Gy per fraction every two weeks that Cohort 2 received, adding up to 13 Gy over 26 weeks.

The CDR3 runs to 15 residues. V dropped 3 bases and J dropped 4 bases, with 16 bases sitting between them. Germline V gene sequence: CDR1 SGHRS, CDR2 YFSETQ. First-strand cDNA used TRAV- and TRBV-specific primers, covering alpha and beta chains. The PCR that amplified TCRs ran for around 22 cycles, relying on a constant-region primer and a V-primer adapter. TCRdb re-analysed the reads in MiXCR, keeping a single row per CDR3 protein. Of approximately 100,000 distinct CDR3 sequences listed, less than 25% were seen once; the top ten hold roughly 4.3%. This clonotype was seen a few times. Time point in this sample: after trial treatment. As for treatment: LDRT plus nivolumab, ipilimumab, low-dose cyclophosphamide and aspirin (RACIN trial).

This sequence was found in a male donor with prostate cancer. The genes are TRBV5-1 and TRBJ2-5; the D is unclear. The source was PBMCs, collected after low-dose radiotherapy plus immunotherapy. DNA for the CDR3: TGCGCCAGCAGCTCCCCACCCACCCGGACAGAGACCCAGTACTTC. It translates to CASSSPPTRTETQYF.